Below are 12 T cell receptor beta chains sequenced from a single sample in a study of T cells in Graves' hyperthyroidism and ophthalmopathy (dated by TCRdb to about 2019). Libraries were made using multiplex PCR. The run used an Illumina HiSeq 2000. The TCR beta CDR3 regions were amplified from RNA transcripts. The first round of RT-PCR for the TCR CDR3 was performed with the HTBI primer set and the Qiagen OneStep RT-PCR kit. Using fastp trimming at Q25 and MiXCR clonotype assembly, TCRdb reanalyzed the public sequencing data and kept in-frame beta chains. Rows merge per CDR3 protein into single entries with the most common DNA and genes. For this sample there are a few hundred thousand distinct CDR3 sequences; around 16% appear just once. Jointly, the top ten make up approximately 7.4% of the sample. The specimen was blood. These receptor sequences come from a woman between 25 and 40 years old with Graves' hyperthyroidism.

J is TRBJ1-4 and V is TRBV5-4; D not resolved. Germline CDR1 and CDR2: SGHNT and YYREEE (reference sequence). Trimming shortened V by 5 bases and J by 0 bases, and 11 bases separated the two germline ends. The CDR3 spans 15 residues. CDR3 residues: CASRLGRSTNEKLFF. The CDR3 DNA sequence: TGTGCCAGCAGACTAGGACGTTCAACTAATGAAAAACTGTTTTTT.

The chain links TRBV11-2 to TRBJ2-7; 9 nucleotides agree with TRBD2. The CDR3 covers 13 residues. CDR1 is SGHAT, CDR2 FQNNGV, per germline. V was clipped by 6 bases and J by 6 bases; unmatched bases: 6. In DNA form, the CDR3 reads TGTGCCAGCAGTACTAGCGGGTTCCTCGAGCAGTACTTC. Amino acids: CASSTSGFLEQYF.

This clonotype has a count of ten or more. In DNA form, the CDR3 reads TGTGCCAGCAGTTTATTGGCTAGCGGGGCCTATGGGTACAATGAGCAGTTCTTC. It specifies CASSLLASGAYGYNEQFF. The genes are TRBV28 and TRBJ2-1, with 9 bases identical to TRBD2. V trimming: 1 base; J trimming: 4 bases; junction bases outside the gene matches: 11. CDR1 MDHEN and CDR2 SYDVKM come from the germline V gene. The CDR3 is made up of 18 amino acids. Complete variable domain (other parts from reference TRBV28 and TRBJ2-1): DVKVTQSSRYLVKRTGEKVFLECVQDMDHENMFWYRQDPGLGLRLIYFSYDVKMKEKGDIPEGYSVSREKKERFSLILESASTNQTSMYLCASSLLASGAYGYNEQFFGPGTRLTVL.

This clonotype has only a few counts. The rearrangement joins TRBV7-6 to TRBJ2-7; D is uncertain. CDR3 length: 14 amino acids. The V gene lost 1 base and the J gene lost 5 bases, with 12 bases spanning the gap. Germline V gene data show CDR1 as SGHVS and CDR2 as FNYEAQ. The CDR3 region has the DNA TGTGCCAGCAGCTTAGGGCTCAGCTGGAACGAGCAGTACTTC. Residues: CASSLGLSWNEQYF. The full variable domain, rest sourced from reference TRBV7-6 and TRBJ2-7, is GAGVSQSPRYKVTKRGQDVALRCDPISGHVSLYWYRQALGQGPEFLTYFNYEAQQDKSGLPNDRFSAERPEGSISTLTIQRTEQRDSAMYRCASSLGLSWNEQYFGPGTRLTVT.

This clonotype was observed many times. The chain joins TRBV20-1 to TRBJ2-3; D might be TRBD2 (6 bases). Trimming shortened V by 3 bases and J by 6 bases, and 10 bases separated the two germline ends. The CDR3 has 12 residues. Germline V gene lookup returns CDR1 DFQATT and CDR2 SNEGSKA (reference sequence). The CDR3 DNA reads as TGCAGTGCTAGGGGCGCGGGGGATACGCAGTATTTT. Its translation: CSARGAGDTQYF.

The chain couples TRBV19 to TRBJ2-1; 15 bases match TRBD2. The V gene's germline CDR1 is LNHDA and CDR2 SQIVND (reference sequence). With V trimmed by 4 bases and J by 9 bases, 1 base remained unmatched. The CDR3 loop spans 14 amino acids. The CDR3 protein is CASSKGLAGGEQFF. As DNA, the CDR3 is TGTGCCAGTAGTAAGGGACTAGCGGGGGGTGAGCAGTTCTTC.

With respect to this clonotype: A read error may explain this, as a much larger clone is one base away. The J gene is TRBJ1-4, the V gene TRBV6-1; possibly TRBD1 for D (6 bases). The germline V gene has CDR1 MNHNS and CDR2 SASEGT. The CDR3 has 15 amino acids. The DNA of the CDR3 is TGTGCCTGCAGACGACAGGTCTCAACTAATGAAAAACTGTCTTTT. Its protein is CACRRQVSTNEKLSF.

J is TRBJ1-2 and V is TRBV4-3; D is unclear. CDR1 and CDR2 (germline): LGHNA, YSLEER. Trimming cost V 0 bases and J 14 bases, with 22 bases left between them. The length of the CDR3 is 15 residues. CDR3 nucleotides: TGCGCCAGCAGCCAAGAAAGGGTTCCGGGCCGAGGTCGAACCTTC. This sequence encodes CASSQERVPGRGRTF.

This clonotype was seen only a few times. J is TRBJ2-1 and V is TRBV12-3 or TRBV12-4; D unresolved. V was trimmed by 6 bases and J by 0 bases, leaving 12 bases between them. The CDR3 runs 15 residues. The CDR3 DNA reads TGTGCCAGCAGAGTGACGGGTGGCTCCTACAATGAGCAGTTCTTC. Translating gives CASRVTGGSYNEQFF.

This clonotype was found a few times. The chain employs TRBV19 and TRBJ1-1, with D possibly matching TRBD1 (6 bases). There are 15 residues in the CDR3. CDR1 is LNHDA and CDR2 is SQIVND in the germline V gene (reference sequence). Between the trimmed V and J ends, which lost 4 bases and 0 bases, there was a span of 12 bases. CDR3 residues: CASSKRQDLNTEAFF. As DNA, the CDR3 is TGTGCCAGTAGTAAGAGACAGGATCTGAACACTGAAGCTTTCTTT.

A few counts support this clonotype. The chain has TRBV6-5 and TRBJ2-7, with 8 bases fitting TRBD1. Germline CDR1 MNHEY, CDR2 SVGAGI. V shed 0 bases and J 3 bases; nucleotides not matched to a gene: 13. This CDR3 has 18 residues. The CDR3, as DNA: TGTGCCAGCAGTTACTCGACCGTTAGGACAGGGAGGTTCTACGAGCAGTACTTC. This sequence encodes CASSYSTVRTGRFYEQYF.

This clonotype occurred many times. The chain uses TRBV7-9 and TRBJ1-1; D unclear. The V gene's germline CDR1 is SEHNR and CDR2 FQNEAQ (reference sequence). The V gene lost 8 bases and the J gene lost 1 base, with 14 bases spanning the gap. The CDR3 extends over 14 amino acids. The CDR3 protein is CASGAGRWNTEAFF. In nucleotides, the CDR3 is TGTGCCAGCGGCGCAGGACGATGGAACACTGAAGCTTTCTTT.